This T cell receptor beta chain emerged from a study of T cell responses to AZD1222 COVID-19 vaccine. With regard to this clone: Antigen: not known.

The germline CDR1 and CDR2 sequences are LNHDA and SQIVND (reference sequence). The CDR3 length is 18 residues. J was trimmed by 0 bases and V by 6 bases; bases with no gene match: 6. Some clones are missing from TCRdb's copy, which holds only in-frame ones; the method was immunoSEQ multiplex PCR. The profile covers roughly 60,000 clones, with roughly 82% appearing a single time and around 20% taken by the ten largest. Notes on the study in general: Vaccine-related CD4 TCRs covered spike, predominating at 160-218 and 743-854. Only a handful of people who got AZD1222 tested seropositive at baseline. The peak T cell response came first, and repertoires were sampled only after it.

The material sequenced was peripheral blood, taken on day 0 of AZD1222 vaccination. The genes are TRBV19 and TRBJ2-1; 15 bases agree with TRBD2. The sequence was collected from an adult in good health. Written as DNA, the CDR3 is TGTGCCAGTAGCGTCCCGGGACTAGCGGGAGGCTCCTACAATGAGCAGTTCTTC. Encoded protein: CASSVPGLAGGSYNEQFF.